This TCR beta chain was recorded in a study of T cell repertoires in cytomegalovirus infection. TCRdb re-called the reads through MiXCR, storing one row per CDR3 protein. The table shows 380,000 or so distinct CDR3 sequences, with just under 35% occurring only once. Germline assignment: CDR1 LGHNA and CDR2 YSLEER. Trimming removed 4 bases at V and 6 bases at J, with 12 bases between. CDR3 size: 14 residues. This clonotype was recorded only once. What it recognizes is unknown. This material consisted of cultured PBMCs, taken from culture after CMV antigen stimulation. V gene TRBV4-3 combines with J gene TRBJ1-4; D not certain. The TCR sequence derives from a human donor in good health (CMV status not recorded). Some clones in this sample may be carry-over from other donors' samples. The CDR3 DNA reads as TGCGCCAGCAGCCGACAACCGGAGGATGAAAAACTGTTTTTT. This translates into CASSRQPEDEKLFF.